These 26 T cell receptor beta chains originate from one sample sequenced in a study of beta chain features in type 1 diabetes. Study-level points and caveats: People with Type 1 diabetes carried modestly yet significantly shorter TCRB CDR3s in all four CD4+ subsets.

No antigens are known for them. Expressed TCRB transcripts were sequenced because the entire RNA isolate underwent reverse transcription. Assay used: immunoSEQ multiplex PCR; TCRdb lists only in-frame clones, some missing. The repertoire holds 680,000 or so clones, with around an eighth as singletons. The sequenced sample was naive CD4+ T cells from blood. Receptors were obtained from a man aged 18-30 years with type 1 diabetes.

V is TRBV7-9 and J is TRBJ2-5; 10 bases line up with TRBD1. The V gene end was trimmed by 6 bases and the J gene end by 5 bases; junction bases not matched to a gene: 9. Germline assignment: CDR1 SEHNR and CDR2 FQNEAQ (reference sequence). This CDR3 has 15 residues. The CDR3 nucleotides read TGTGCCAGCAGTTCGGTGACAGGGGGCCGTGAGACCCAGTACTTC. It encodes CASSSVTGGRETQYF. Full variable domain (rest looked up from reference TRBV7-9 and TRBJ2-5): DTGVSQNPRHKITKRGQNVTFRCDPISEHNRLYWYRQTLGQGPEFLTYFQNEAQLEKSRLLSDRFSAERPKGSFSTLEIQRTEQGDSAMYLCASSSVTGGRETQYFGPGTRLLVL.

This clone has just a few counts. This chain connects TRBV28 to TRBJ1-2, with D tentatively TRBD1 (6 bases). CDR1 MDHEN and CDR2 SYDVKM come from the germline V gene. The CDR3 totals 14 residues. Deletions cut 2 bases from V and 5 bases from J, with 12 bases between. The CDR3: CASSLGGAEYGYTF. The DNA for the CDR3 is TGTGCCAGCAGTTTAGGGGGCGCCGAATATGGCTACACCTTC.

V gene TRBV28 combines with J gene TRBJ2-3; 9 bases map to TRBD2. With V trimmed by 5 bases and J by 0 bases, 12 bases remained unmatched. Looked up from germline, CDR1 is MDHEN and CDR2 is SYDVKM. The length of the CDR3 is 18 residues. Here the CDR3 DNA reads TGTGCCAGCAGTCCCGCCCCAGGACTAGCGAGTAGCACAGATACGCAGTATTTT. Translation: CASSPAPGLASSTDTQYF. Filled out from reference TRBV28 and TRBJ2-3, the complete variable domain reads DVKVTQSSRYLVKRTGEKVFLECVQDMDHENMFWYRQDPGLGLRLIYFSYDVKMKEKGDIPEGYSVSREKKERFSLILESASTNQTSMYLCASSPAPGLASSTDTQYFGPGTRLTVL.

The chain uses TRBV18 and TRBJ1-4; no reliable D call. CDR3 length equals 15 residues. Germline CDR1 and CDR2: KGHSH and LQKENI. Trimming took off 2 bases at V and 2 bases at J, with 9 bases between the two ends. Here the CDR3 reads CASSPGYATNEKLFF. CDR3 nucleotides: TGTGCCAGCTCACCAGGCTATGCGACTAATGAAAAACTGTTTTTT.

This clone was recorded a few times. The CDR3 loop reads CASSLAWSETQYF. The CDR3, as DNA: TGTGCCAGCAGCTTAGCCTGGTCAGAGACCCAGTACTTC. The chain carries TRBV7-9 and TRBJ2-5; D remains unclear. The V gene lost 0 bases and the J gene lost 4 bases, with 6 bases spanning the gap. The CDR3 sequence is 13 residues long. From germline, CDR1 is SEHNR and CDR2 FQNEAQ (reference sequence).

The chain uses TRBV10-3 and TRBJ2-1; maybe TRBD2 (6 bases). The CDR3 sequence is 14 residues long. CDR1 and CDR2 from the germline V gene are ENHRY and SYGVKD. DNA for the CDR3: TGTGCTACTTCCGAAGGACTATCGTCCAATGAGCAGTTCTTC. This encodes CATSEGLSSNEQFF.

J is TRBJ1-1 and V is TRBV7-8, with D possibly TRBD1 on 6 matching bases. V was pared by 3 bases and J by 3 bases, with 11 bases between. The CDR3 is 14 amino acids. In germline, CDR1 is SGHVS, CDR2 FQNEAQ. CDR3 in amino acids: CASSLPGQYTEAFF. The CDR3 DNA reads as TGTGCCAGCAGCTTGCCGGGACAATACACTGAAGCTTTCTTT. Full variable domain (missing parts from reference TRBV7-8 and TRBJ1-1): GAGVSQSPRYKVAKRGQDVALRCDPISGHVSLFWYQQALGQGPEFLTYFQNEAQLDKSGLPSDRFFAERPEGSVSTLKIQRTQQEDSAVYLCASSLPGQYTEAFFGQGTRLTVV.

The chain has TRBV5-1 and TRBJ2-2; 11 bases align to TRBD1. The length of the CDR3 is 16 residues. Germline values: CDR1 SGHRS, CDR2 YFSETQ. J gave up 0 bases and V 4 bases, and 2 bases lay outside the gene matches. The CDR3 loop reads CASSQGQGANTGELFF. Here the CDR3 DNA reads TGCGCCAGCAGCCAGGGACAGGGGGCGAACACCGGGGAGCTGTTTTTT.

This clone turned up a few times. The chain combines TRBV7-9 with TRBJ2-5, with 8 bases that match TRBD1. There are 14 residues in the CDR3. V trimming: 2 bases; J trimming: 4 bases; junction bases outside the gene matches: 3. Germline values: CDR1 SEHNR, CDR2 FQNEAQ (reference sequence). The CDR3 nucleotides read TGTGCCAGCAGCTTAACAGGGGGATCAGAGACCCAGTACTTC. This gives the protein CASSLTGGSETQYF.

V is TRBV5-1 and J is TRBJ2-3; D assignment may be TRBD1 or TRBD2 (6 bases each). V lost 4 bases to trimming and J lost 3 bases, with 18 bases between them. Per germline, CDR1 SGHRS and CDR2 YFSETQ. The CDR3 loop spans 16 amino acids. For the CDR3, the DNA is TGCGCCAGCAGCCCGTCGGACCGGGGGCAAACAGATACGCAGTATTTT. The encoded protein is CASSPSDRGQTDTQYF. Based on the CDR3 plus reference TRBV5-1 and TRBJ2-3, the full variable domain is KAGVTQTPRYLIKTRGQQVTLSCSPISGHRSVSWYQQTPGQGLQFLFEYFSETQRNKGNFPGRFSGRQFSNSRSEMNVSTLELGDSALYLCASSPSDRGQTDTQYFGPGTRLTVL.

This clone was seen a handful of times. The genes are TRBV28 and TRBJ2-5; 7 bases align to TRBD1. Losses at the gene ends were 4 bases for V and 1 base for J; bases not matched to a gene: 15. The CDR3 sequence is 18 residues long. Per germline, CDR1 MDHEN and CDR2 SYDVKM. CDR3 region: CASSSPLGNRGLQETQYF. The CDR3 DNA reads TGTGCCAGCAGTTCCCCCCTTGGGAACAGGGGCCTCCAAGAGACCCAGTACTTC.

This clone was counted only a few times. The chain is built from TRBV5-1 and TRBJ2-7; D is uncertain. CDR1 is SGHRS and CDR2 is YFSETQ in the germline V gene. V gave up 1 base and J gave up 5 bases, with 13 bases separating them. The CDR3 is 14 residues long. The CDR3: CASSLLVQRHEQYF. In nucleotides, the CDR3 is TGCGCCAGCAGCTTGTTAGTGCAGCGACACGAGCAGTACTTC.

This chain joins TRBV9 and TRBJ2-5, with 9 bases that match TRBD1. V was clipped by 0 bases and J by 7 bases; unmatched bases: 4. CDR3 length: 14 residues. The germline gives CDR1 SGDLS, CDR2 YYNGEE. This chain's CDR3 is CASSVGTGEGTQYF. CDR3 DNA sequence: TGTGCCAGCAGCGTAGGGACAGGGGAGGGGACCCAGTACTTC. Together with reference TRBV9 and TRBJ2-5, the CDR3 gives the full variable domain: DSGVTQTPKHLITATGQRVTLRCSPRSGDLSVYWYQQSLDQGLQFLIQYYNGEERAKGNILERFSAQQFPDLHSELNLSSLELGDSALYFCASSVGTGEGTQYFGPGTRLLVL.

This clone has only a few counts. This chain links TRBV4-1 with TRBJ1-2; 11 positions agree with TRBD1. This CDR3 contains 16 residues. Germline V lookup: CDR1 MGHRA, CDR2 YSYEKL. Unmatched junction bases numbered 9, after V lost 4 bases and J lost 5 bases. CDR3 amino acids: CASSPGQGAAPYGYTF. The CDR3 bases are TGCGCCAGCAGCCCCGGACAGGGGGCCGCCCCTTATGGCTACACCTTC.

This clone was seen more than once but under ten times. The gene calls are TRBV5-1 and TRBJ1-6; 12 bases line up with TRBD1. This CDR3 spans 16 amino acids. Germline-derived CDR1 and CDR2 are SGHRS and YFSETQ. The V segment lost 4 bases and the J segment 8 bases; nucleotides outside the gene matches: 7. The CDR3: CASSHGTGGRDSPLHF. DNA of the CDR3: TGCGCCAGCAGCCACGGGACAGGGGGCAGGGATTCACCCCTCCACTTT.

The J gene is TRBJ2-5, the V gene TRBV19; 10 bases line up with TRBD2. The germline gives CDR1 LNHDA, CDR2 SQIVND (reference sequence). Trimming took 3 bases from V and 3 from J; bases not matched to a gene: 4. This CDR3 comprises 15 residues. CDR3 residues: CASSMIAGGKETQYF. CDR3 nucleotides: TGTGCCAGTAGTATGATAGCGGGGGGTAAAGAGACCCAGTACTTC.

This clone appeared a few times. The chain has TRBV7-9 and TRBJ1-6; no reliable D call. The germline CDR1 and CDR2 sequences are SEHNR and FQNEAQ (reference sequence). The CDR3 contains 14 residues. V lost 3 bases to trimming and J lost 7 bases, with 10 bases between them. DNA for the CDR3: TGTGCCAGCAGCTTGGCGGAAGGGAATTCACCCCTCCACTTT. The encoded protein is CASSLAEGNSPLHF. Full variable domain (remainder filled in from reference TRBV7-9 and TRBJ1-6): DTGVSQNPRHKITKRGQNVTFRCDPISEHNRLYWYRQTLGQGPEFLTYFQNEAQLEKSRLLSDRFSAERPKGSFSTLEIQRTEQGDSAMYLCASSLAEGNSPLHFGNGTRLTVT.

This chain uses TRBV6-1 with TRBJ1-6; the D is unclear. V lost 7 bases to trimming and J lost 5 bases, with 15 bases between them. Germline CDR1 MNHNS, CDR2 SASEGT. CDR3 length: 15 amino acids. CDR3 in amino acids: CASTLRGWDNSPLHF. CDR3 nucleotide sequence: TGTGCCAGCACCCTGCGGGGATGGGATAATTCACCCCTCCACTTT.

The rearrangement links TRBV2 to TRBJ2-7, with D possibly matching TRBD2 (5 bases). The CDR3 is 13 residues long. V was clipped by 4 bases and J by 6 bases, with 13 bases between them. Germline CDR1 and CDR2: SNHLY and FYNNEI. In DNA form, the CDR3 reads TGTGCCAGCAGTGCAGACTATGGAAGCGAGCAGTACTTC. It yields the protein CASSADYGSEQYF.

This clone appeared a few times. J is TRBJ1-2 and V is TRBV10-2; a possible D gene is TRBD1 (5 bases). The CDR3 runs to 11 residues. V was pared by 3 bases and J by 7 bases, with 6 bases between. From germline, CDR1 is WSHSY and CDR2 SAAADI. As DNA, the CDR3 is TGCGCCAGCAGTGATGGGGCTGGCTACACCTTC. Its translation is CASSDGAGYTF.

CDR3 nucleotide sequence: TGTGCCAGCAGTTACGGGCAGCCCGGAGAAACTGAAGCTTTCTTT. Its protein product is CASSYGQPGETEAFF. V usage is TRBV6-5 and J usage is TRBJ1-1; D is unclear. The CDR3 loop spans 15 amino acids. From germline, CDR1 is MNHEY and CDR2 SVGAGI. Trimming pared 2 bases from V and 5 bases from J, leaving 15 bases between.

The CDR3 loop is CASSVDRGRLFF. CDR3 nucleotide sequence: TGTGCCAGCAGCGTCGACAGGGGTCGACTGTTTTTT. The rearrangement uses TRBV7-2 and TRBJ1-4; 8 nucleotides line up with TRBD1. V shed 5 bases and J 13 bases; nucleotides not matched to a gene: 6. The CDR3 length is 12 residues. Germline CDR1 and CDR2: SGHTA and FQGNSA. Drawing the rest from reference TRBV7-2 and TRBJ1-4, the complete variable domain is GAGVSQSPSNKVTEKGKDVELRCDPISGHTALYWYRQSLGQGLEFLIYFQGNSAPDKSGLPSDRFSAERTGGSVSTLTIQRTQQEDSAVYLCASSVDRGRLFFGSGTQLSVL.

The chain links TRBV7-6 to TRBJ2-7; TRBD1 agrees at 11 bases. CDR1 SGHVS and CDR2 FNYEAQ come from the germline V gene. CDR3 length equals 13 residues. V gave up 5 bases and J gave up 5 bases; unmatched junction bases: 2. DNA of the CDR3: TGTGCCAGCAGCCGGGGACAGGGGGACGAGCAGTACTTC. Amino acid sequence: CASSRGQGDEQYF.

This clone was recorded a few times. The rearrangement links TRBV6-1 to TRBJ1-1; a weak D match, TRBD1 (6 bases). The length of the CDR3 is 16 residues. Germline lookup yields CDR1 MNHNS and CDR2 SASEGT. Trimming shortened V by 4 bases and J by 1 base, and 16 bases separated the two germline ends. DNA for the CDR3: TGTGCCAGCAGTGGCAGGGGAGGCCCGCCGAACACTGAAGCTTTCTTT. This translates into CASSGRGGPPNTEAFF.

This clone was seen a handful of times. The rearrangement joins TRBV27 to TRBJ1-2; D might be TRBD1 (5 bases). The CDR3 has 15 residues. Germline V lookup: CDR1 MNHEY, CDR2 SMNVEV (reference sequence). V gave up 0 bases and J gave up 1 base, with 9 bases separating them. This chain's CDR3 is CASSLSRQSNYGYTF. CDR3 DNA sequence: TGTGCCAGCAGTTTATCTCGACAGAGTAACTATGGCTACACCTTC.

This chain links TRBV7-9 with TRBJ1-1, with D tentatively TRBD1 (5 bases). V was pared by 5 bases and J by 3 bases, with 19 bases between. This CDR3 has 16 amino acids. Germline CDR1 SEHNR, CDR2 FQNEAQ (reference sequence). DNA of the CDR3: TGTGCCAGCAGCACCGGACCTAACAGAGGGGACACTGAAGCTTTCTTT. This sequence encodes CASSTGPNRGDTEAFF.